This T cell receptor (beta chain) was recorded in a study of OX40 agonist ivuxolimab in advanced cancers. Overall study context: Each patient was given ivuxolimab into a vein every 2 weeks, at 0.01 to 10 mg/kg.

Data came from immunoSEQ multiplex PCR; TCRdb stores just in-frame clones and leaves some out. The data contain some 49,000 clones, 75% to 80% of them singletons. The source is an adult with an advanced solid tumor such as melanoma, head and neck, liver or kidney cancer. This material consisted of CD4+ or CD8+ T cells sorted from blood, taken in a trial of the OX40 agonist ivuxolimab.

For the CDR3, the DNA is TGCGCCAGCAGCTTGGGGCCAGCGCCAGATACGCAGTATTTT. Residues: CASSLGPAPDTQYF. This sequence joins TRBV5-1 and TRBJ2-3; D is unclear. The CDR3 extends over 14 amino acids. CDR1 SGHRS and CDR2 YFSETQ come from the germline V gene. The V end was cut by 0 bases, the J end by 4 bases, with 9 bases between.